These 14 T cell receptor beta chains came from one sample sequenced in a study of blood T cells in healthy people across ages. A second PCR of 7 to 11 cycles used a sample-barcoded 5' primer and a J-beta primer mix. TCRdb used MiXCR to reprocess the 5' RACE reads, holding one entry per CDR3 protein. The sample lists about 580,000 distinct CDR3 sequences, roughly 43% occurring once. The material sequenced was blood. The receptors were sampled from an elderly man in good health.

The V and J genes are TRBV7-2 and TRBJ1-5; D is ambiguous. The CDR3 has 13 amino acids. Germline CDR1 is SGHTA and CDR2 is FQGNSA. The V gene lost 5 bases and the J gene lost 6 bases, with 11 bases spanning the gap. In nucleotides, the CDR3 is TGTGCCAGCAGCGTAGAAGTCCGTCAGCCCCAGCATTTT. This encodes CASSVEVRQPQHF. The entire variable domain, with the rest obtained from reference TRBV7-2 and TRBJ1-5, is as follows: GAGVSQSPSNKVTEKGKDVELRCDPISGHTALYWYRQSLGQGLEFLIYFQGNSAPDKSGLPSDRFSAERTGGSVSTLTIQRTQQEDSAVYLCASSVEVRQPQHFGDGTRLSIL.

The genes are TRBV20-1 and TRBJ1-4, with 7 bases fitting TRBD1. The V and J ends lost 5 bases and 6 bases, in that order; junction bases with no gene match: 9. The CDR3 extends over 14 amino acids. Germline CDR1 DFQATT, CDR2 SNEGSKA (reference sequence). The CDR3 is CSALQGGGDEKLFF. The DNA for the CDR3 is TGCAGTGCTCTCCAAGGGGGCGGCGATGAAAAACTGTTTTTT.

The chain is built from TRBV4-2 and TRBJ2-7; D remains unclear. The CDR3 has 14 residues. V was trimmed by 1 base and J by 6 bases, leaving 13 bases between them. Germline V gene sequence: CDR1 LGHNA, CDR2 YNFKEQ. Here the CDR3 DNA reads TGTGCCAGCAGCCAAGGTGGCTTATCGGGCGAGCAGTACTTC. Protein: CASSQGGLSGEQYF.

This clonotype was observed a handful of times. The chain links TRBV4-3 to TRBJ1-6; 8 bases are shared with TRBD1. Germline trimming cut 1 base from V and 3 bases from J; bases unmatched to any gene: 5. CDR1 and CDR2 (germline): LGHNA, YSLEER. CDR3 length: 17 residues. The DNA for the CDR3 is TGCGCCAGCAGCCAAGGTGGGGACAGGAACTATAATTCACCCCTCCACTTT. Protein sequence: CASSQGGDRNYNSPLHF.

This CDR3 is CASRPTSPRGNEQYF. The CDR3 nucleotides are TGTGCCAGCAGGCCTACTAGTCCGAGGGGGAATGAGCAGTACTTC. The chain couples TRBV6-5 to TRBJ2-5, with D possibly TRBD1 on 6 matching bases. The V gene's germline CDR1 is MNHEY and CDR2 SVGAGI. This CDR3 spans 15 amino acids. V lost 6 bases and J 11 bases, leaving 25 bases between the germline ends.

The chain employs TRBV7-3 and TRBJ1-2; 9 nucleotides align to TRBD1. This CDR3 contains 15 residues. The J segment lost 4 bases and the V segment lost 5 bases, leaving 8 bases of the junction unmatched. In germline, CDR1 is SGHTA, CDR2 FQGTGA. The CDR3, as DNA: TGTGCCAGCAGCATTCAGGGACAGGGCATCTATGGCTACACCTTC. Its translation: CASSIQGQGIYGYTF.

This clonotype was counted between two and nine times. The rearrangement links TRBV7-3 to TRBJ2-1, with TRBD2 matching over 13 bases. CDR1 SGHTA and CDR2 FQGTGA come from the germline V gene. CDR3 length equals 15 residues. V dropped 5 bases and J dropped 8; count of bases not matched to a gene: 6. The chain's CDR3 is CASSPGTSGKDEQFF. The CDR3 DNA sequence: TGTGCCAGCAGCCCTGGGACTAGCGGGAAAGATGAGCAGTTCTTC.

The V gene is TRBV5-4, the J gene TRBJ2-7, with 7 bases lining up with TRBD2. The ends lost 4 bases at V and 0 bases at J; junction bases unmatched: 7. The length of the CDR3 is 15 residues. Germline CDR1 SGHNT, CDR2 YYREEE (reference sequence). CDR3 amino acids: CASSPTSSNSYEQYF. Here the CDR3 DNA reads TGTGCCAGCAGCCCGACTAGCTCTAACTCCTACGAGCAGTACTTC. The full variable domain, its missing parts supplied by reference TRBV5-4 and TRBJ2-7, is ETGVTQSPTHLIKTRGQQVTLRCSSQSGHNTVSWYQQALGQGPQFIFQYYREEENGRGNFPPRFSGLQFPNYSSELNVNALELDDSALYLCASSPTSSNSYEQYFGPGTRLTVT.

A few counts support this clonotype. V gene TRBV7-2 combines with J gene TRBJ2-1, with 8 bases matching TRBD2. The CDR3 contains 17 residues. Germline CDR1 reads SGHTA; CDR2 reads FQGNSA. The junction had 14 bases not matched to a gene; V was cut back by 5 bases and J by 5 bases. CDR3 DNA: TGTGCCAGCAGCCTACCCCCGCTAGCGGGCACCCACAATGAGCAGTTCTTC. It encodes CASSLPPLAGTHNEQFF.

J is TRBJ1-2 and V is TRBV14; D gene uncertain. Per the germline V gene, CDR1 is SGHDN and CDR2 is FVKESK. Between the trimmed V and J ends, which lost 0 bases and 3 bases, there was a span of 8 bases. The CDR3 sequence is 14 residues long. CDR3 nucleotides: TGTGCCAGCAGCCAAGAGGGCAGAGACTATGGCTACACCTTC. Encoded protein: CASSQEGRDYGYTF.

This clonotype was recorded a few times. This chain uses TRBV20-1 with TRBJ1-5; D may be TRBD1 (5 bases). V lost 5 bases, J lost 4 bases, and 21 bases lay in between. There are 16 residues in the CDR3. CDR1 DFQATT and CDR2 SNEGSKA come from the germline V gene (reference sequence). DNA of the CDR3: TGCAGTGCTCAACCACGGGGCGGGGGAGGAAATCAGCCCCAGCATTTT. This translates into CSAQPRGGGGNQPQHF.

CDR3 sequence: CSADPGTNYNEQFF. Here the CDR3 DNA reads TGCAGTGCCGATCCCGGGACAAACTACAATGAGCAGTTCTTC. This sequence joins TRBV20-1 and TRBJ2-1; possible D gene TRBD1, 6 bases. CDR1 is DFQATT, CDR2 SNEGSKA, per germline (reference sequence). The germline V and J ends were trimmed by 6 bases and 3 bases, with 15 bases remaining between them. The CDR3 consists of 14 residues.

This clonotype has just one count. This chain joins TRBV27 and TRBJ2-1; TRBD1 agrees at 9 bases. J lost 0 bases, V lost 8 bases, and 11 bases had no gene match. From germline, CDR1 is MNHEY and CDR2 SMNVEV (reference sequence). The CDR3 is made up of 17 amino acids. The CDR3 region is CASRSLQGASSYNEQFF. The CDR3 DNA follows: TGTGCCAGCCGTTCCCTACAGGGGGCGAGCTCCTACAATGAGCAGTTCTTC.

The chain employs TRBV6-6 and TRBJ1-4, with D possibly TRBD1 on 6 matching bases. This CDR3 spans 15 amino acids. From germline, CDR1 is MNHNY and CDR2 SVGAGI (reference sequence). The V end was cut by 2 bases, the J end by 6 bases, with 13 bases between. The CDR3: CASSYAGGGHEKLFF. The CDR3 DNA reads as TGTGCCAGCAGTTACGCGGGCGGGGGCCATGAAAAACTGTTTTTT.